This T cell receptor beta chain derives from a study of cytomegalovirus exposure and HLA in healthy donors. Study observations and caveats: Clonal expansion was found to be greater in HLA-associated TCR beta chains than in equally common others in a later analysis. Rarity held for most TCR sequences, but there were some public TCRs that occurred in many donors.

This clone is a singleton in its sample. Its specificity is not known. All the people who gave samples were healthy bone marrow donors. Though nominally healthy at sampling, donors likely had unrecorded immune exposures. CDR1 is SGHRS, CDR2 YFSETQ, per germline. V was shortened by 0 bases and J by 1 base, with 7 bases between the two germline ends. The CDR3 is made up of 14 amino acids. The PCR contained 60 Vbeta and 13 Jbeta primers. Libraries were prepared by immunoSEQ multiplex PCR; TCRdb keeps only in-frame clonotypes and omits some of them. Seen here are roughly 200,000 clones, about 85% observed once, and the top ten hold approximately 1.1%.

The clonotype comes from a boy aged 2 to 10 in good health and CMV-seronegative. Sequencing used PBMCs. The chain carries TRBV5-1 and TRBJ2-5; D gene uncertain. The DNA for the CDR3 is TGCGCCAGCAGCTTGGACAGACCCCAAGAGACCCAGTACTTC. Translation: CASSLDRPQETQYF. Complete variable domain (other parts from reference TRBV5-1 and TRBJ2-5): KAGVTQTPRYLIKTRGQQVTLSCSPISGHRSVSWYQQTPGQGLQFLFEYFSETQRNKGNFPGRFSGRQFSNSRSEMNVSTLELGDSALYLCASSLDRPQETQYFGPGTRLLVL.